This T cell receptor beta chain was captured by sequencing in a study of cytomegalovirus exposure and HLA in healthy donors. As for the study in general: Counted in an early data release were about 85 million unique TCRs from HLA-typed donors.

Amplification used 60 Vbeta primers and 13 Jbeta primers. Sequenced by immunoSEQ multiplex PCR; TCRdb stores in-frame clones only, minus some. The sample gives 74,000 or so clones, about 80% of which show up once; around 7% is in the top ten. Germline V gene sequence: CDR1 LNHDA, CDR2 SQIVND (reference sequence). Germline trimming cut 2 bases from V and 1 base from J; bases unmatched to any gene: 13. This CDR3 is 19 amino acids long. The specimen sequenced was PBMCs. The sequence was collected from a woman aged 40 to 55 in good health and CMV-seronegative. The chain combines TRBV19 with TRBJ1-1, with 10 bases lining up with TRBD1. In DNA form, the CDR3 reads TGTGCCAGTAGTATACCCATCGCAGGGACAGGGGACTCGAACACTGAAGCTTTCTTT. Amino acid sequence: CASSIPIAGTGDSNTEAFF.